The T cell receptor beta chain under discussion was sequenced for a study of T cells in Graves' hyperthyroidism and ophthalmopathy. Background on the study: It was at initial diagnosis, before any treatment, that peripheral blood was collected.

Authors of the study amplified TCR beta CDR3 regions from RNA transcripts. First-round RT-PCR with HTBI primers amplified the TCR CDR3 region. Each CDR3 protein gets one entry after TCRdb re-called the multiplex PCR reads with MiXCR. Among approximately 320,000 distinct CDR3 sequences listed, 16% were seen once. The CDR3 sequence is 16 residues long. The V end lost 2 bases, the J end lost 0 bases, and 8 bases lay between the germline ends. CDR1 is LNHNV, CDR2 YYDKDF, per germline (reference sequence). This clonotype was counted a few times. The antigen is unknown. Graves' hyperthyroidism was deemed stable absent ophthalmopathy progression within 18 months. Hyperthyroidism in the patients, aged 18 to 65, was newly diagnosed and under 2 months in duration. Study results and limitations: Ophthalmopathy was identified by the model a median 6.5 months ahead of onset.

Sequences were obtained from blood. V usage is TRBV15 and J usage is TRBJ2-6, with a tentative D call TRBD2 (5 bases). The receptor's source is a man aged 30-40 years with Graves' hyperthyroidism. CDR3 region: CATSRRRDSGANVLTF. The DNA for the CDR3 is TGTGCCACCAGCAGACGCCGGGACTCTGGGGCCAACGTCCTGACTTTC. The full variable domain, rest sourced from reference TRBV15 and TRBJ2-6, is DAMVIQNPRYQVTQFGKPVTLSCSQTLNHNVMYWYQQKSSQAPKLLFHYYDKDFNNEADTPDNFQSRRPNTSFCFLDIRSPGLGDTAMYLCATSRRRDSGANVLTFGAGSRLTVL.